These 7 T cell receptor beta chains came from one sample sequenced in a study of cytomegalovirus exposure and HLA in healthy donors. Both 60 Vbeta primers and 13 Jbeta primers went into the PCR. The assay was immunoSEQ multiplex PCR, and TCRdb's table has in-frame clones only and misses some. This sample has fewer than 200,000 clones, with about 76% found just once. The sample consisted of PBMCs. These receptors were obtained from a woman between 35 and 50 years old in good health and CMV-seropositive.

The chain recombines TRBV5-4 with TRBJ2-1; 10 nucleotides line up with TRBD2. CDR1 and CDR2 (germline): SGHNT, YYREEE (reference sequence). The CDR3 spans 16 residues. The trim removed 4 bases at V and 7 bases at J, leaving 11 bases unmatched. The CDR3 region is CASSPNSGGPGNEQFF. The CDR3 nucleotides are TGTGCCAGCAGCCCAAATAGCGGGGGGCCGGGGAATGAGCAGTTCTTC.

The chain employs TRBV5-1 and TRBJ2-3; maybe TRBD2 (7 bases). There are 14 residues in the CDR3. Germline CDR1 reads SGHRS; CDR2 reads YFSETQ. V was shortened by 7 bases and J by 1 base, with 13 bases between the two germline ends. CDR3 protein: CASGLGGGTDTQYF. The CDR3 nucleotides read TGCGCCAGCGGACTAGGGGGTGGCACAGATACGCAGTATTTT.

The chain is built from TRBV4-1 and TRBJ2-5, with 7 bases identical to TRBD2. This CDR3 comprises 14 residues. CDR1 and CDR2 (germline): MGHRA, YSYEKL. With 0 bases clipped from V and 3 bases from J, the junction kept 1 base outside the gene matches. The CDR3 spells CASSQEGREETQYF. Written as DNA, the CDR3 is TGCGCCAGCAGCCAAGAGGGGAGGGAAGAGACCCAGTACTTC.

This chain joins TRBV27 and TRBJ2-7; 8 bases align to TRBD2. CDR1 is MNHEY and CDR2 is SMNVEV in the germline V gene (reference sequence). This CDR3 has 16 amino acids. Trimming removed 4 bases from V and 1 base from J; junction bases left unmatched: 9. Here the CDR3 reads CASSSRLARGSYEQYF. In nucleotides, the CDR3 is TGTGCCAGCAGTTCAAGACTAGCGCGCGGTTCCTACGAGCAGTACTTC.

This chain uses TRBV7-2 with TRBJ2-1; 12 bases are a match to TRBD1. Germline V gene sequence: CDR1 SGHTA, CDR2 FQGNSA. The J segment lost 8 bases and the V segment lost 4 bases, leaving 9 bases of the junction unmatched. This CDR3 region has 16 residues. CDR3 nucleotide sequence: TGTGCCAGCAGCTCACCGGGACAGGGGGCGCACTATGAGCAGTTCTTC. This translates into CASSSPGQGAHYEQFF.

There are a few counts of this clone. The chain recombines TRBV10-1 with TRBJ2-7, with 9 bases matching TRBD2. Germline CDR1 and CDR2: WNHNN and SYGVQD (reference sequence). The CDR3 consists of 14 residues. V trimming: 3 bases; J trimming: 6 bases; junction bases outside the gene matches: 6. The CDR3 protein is CASSDSSSGIEQYF. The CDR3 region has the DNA TGCGCCAGCAGTGATAGCTCTAGCGGGATCGAGCAGTACTTC.

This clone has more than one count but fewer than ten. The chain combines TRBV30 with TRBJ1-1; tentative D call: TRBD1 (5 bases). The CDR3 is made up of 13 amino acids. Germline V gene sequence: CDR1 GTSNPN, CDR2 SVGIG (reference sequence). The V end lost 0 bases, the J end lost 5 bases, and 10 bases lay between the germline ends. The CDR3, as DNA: TGTGCCTGGAGTGTACAAGGGGCTACTGAAGCTTTCTTT. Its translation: CAWSVQGATEAFF. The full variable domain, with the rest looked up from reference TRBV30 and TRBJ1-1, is SQTIHQWPATLVQPVGSPLSLECTVEGTSNPNLYWYRQAAGRGLQLLFYSVGIGQISSEVPQNLSASRPQDRQFILSSKKLLLSDSGFYLCAWSVQGATEAFFGQGTRLTVV.